The clone carrying this TCR beta chain was detected a few times. This entry is derived from a study of human T cells and chemical hapten exposure. Stated time point: patch test 3, about 24 weeks after DPC sensitization. Treatment defined: therapeutic diphenylcyclopropenone sensitization with weekly scalp DPC. TCRdb called the RACE reads again in MiXCR, with one record for every CDR3 protein. Of 95,000 to 150,000 distinct CDR3 sequences listed, around 11% are singletons. The CDR3 is made up of 15 amino acids. The trim removed 7 bases at V and 6 bases at J, leaving 13 bases unmatched. The sequence was obtained from a woman in her fifties or sixties with alopecia areata. Some clones in this sample may be carry-over from other donors' samples. J is TRBJ2-7 and V is TRBV12-3 or TRBV12-4; 9 nucleotides align to TRBD2. The starting material was whole blood, obtained in connection with sensitization to the hapten diphenylcyclopropenone (DPC). The CDR3 is CASTTRSSGSSEQYF. CDR3 nucleotides: TGTGCCAGCACCACCCGGAGTAGCGGGAGCTCCGAGCAGTACTTC.